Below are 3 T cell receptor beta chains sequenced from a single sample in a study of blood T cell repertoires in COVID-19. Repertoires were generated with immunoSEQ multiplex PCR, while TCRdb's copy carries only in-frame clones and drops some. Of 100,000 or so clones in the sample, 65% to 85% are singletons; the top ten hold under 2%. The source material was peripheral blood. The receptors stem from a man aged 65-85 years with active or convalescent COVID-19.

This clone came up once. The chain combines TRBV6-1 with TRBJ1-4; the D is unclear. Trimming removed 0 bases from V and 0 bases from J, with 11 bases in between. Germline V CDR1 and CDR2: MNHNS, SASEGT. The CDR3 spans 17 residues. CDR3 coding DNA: TGTGCCAGCAGTGAAGCCGGAGTTTTTGCAACTAATGAAAAACTGTTTTTT. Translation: CASSEAGVFATNEKLFF.

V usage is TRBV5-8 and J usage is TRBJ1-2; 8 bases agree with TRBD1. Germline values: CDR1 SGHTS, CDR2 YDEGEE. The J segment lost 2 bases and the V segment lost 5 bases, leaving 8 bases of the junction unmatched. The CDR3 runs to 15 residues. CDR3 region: CASRPTGAPNYGYTF. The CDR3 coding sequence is TGTGCCAGCAGACCGACAGGGGCTCCGAACTATGGCTACACCTTC.

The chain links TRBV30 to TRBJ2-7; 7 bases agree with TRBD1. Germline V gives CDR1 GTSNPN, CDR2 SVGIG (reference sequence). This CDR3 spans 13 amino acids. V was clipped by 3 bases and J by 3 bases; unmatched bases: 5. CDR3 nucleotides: TGTGCCTGGAGCCCGGGACAGAACTACGAGCAGTACTTC. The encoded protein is CAWSPGQNYEQYF.